This T cell receptor beta chain was captured by sequencing in a study of regulatory T cells in long-lasting Graves disease. V was cut by 5 bases and J by 0 bases, with 11 bases left in between. The CDR3 totals 14 residues. Germline CDR1 reads MNHEY; CDR2 reads SVGEGT. Time point in this sample: persistent/refractory GD, antithyroid drugs over 5 years with positive TRAb. RNA from PBMCs was the source of the TCR library. Library construction for TCR beta used iRepertoire HTBI primers and Arm-PCR of CDR3 regions. TCRdb recomputed calls from the multiplex PCR reads with MiXCR, one row per CDR3 protein. Among roughly 300,000 distinct CDR3 sequences listed, around 23% were seen once. This clonotype was seen a few times.

The V gene is TRBV6-2 or TRBV6-3, the J gene TRBJ2-7, with D possibly being TRBD1 (5 bases). This TCR came from a female donor with Graves disease. Sequenced material: peripheral blood mononuclear cells (PBMCs), taken when the disease was refractory, from a patient treated with antithyroid drugs. The DNA for the CDR3 is TGTGCCAGCAGTCACCACGACAGCTCCTACGAGCAGTACTTC. It yields the protein CASSHHDSSYEQYF.